Described below is a single TCR beta chain sequence and its context. Authors' processing steps: Reference gene primers were amplified, and this amplification served to estimate nucleated cell counts. Data came from immunoSEQ multiplex PCR; TCRdb stores just in-frame clones and leaves some out. The V and J calls and clone size were taken over from that table, and D and trimming were inferred from the DNA. The data hold more than 200,000 clones, with 85% to 90% observed a single time. The sample originates from a study of blood T cell repertoires in COVID-19. The V segment lost 4 bases and the J segment 5 bases; nucleotides outside the gene matches: 8. CDR1 and CDR2 (germline): SGHDT, YYEEEE. The length of the CDR3 is 14 residues. What the recovered Cohort 3 donors had was two negative PCRs, clearance, or symptom resolution.

This sequence joins TRBV5-6 and TRBJ1-1; 7 bases align to TRBD1. The source material was PBMCs or T cells enriched from blood (not recorded which). This TCR derives from a young woman who had recovered from COVID-19. The CDR3 nucleotides read TGTGCCAGCAGCCTCCCAGGGGGGTTTACTGAAGCTTTCTTT. Amino acid sequence: CASSLPGGFTEAFF.